This entry lists 20 T cell receptor beta chains sequenced from one sample in a study of shared clonotypes between healthy human individuals. Positive CCR7 selection of CD45RO-negative cells yielded the naive CD8 cells, and terminally differentiated effector memory CD45RA+ cells were excluded. Some clones are missing from TCRdb's copy, which holds only in-frame ones; the method was immunoSEQ multiplex PCR. The sample has just over 2,000,000 clones, about 95% seen once; the top ten hold around 1.1%. The sequenced material came from naive CD8+ T cells sorted from blood. These receptors were collected from a man aged 18 to 30 in good health.

This clone appeared a few times. The chain has TRBV28 and TRBJ1-2, with a tentative D call TRBD1 (5 bases). CDR3 length: 12 residues. Germline CDR1 MDHEN, CDR2 SYDVKM. Trimming cost V 6 bases and J 10 bases, with 15 bases left between them. CDR3 region: CASSRQRPDYTF. The CDR3 DNA follows: TGTGCCAGCAGCAGACAGAGGCCTGACTACACCTTC.

This sequence joins TRBV27 and TRBJ2-2; D might be TRBD1 or TRBD2, each matching 5 bases. The V gene's germline CDR1 is MNHEY and CDR2 SMNVEV (reference sequence). The CDR3 sequence is 15 residues long. Trimming removed 4 bases at V and 2 bases at J, with 11 bases between. DNA of the CDR3: TGTGCCAGCAGTTACAGAGGGACCAACACCGGGGAGCTGTTTTTT. Amino acids: CASSYRGTNTGELFF.

About this clone itself: This sample also contains other DNA sequences that code for the same CDR3. The chain recombines TRBV27 with TRBJ2-2; D gene ambiguous. The CDR3 loop spans 12 amino acids. V lost 3 bases and J lost 6, with 5 bases in between. CDR1 and CDR2 from the germline V gene are MNHEY and SMNVEV (reference sequence). This chain's CDR3 is CASSLAAGELFF. CDR3 nucleotide sequence: TGTGCCAGCAGTTTGGCCGCCGGGGAGCTGTTTTTT.

Turning to this clone: The same CDR3 also results from other DNA sequences found in this sample. The genes are TRBV6-5 and TRBJ2-7; D not resolved. CDR3 size: 13 residues. Looked up from germline, CDR1 is MNHEY and CDR2 is SVGAGI. V was shortened by 5 bases and J by 3 bases, with 11 bases between the two germline ends. The CDR3 region is CASSPSGVYEQYF. The DNA for the CDR3 is TGTGCCAGCAGTCCCTCGGGTGTCTACGAGCAGTACTTC.

The J gene is TRBJ2-2, the V gene TRBV7-9; TRBD1 agrees at 8 bases. The length of the CDR3 is 15 residues. Germline V gene lookup returns CDR1 SEHNR and CDR2 FQNEAQ (reference sequence). The trim removed 6 bases at V and 0 bases at J, leaving 3 bases unmatched. CDR3 nucleotide sequence: TGTGCCAGCAGACCGACAGGGGCGAACACCGGGGAGCTGTTTTTT. Protein product: CASRPTGANTGELFF.

For the CDR3, the DNA is TGTGCCAGCAGTTACTCGGGGGAGACCAAAAACATTCAGTACTTC. It encodes CASSYSGETKNIQYF. The V and J genes are TRBV6-5 and TRBJ2-4; D may be TRBD1 or TRBD2 (5 bases each). V gave up 0 bases and J gave up 2 bases, with 8 bases separating them. CDR1 and CDR2 (germline): MNHEY, SVGAGI. CDR3 length: 15 residues.

Here the CDR3 reads CASSFSSGNEQFF. The CDR3 region has the DNA TGTGCCAGCAGCTTCTCTAGCGGCAATGAGCAGTTCTTC. The chain links TRBV7-9 to TRBJ2-1; 7 nucleotides match TRBD2. The V and J ends lost 3 bases and 6 bases, in that order; junction bases with no gene match: 2. The length of the CDR3 is 13 residues. Looked up from germline, CDR1 is SEHNR and CDR2 is FQNEAQ (reference sequence). The variable domain in full, completed from reference TRBV7-9 and TRBJ2-1, reads DTGVSQNPRHKITKRGQNVTFRCDPISEHNRLYWYRQTLGQGPEFLTYFQNEAQLEKSRLLSDRFSAERPKGSFSTLEIQRTEQGDSAMYLCASSFSSGNEQFFGPGTRLTVL.

The sample holds one count of this clone. The gene calls are TRBV6-5 and TRBJ2-3; possibly TRBD2 for D (5 bases). Trimming left V 5 bases short and J 5 bases short, with 17 bases between. CDR1 and CDR2 (germline): MNHEY, SVGAGI. The CDR3 length is 15 residues. The DNA for the CDR3 is TGTGCCAGCAGTCCATTGGCGGAGGTCATAGATACGCAGTATTTT. Translating it yields CASSPLAEVIDTQYF.

The V call is TRBV19, the J call TRBJ1-5, with TRBD1 matching over 7 bases. The CDR3 length is 14 residues. The ends lost 9 bases at V and 5 bases at J; junction bases unmatched: 10. Germline lookup yields CDR1 LNHDA and CDR2 SQIVND (reference sequence). DNA of the CDR3: TGTGCCAGCTACCTACAGGGGTCGGATCAGCCCCAGCATTTT. It codes for CASYLQGSDQPQHF. Variable domain in full (rest from reference TRBV19 and TRBJ1-5): DGGITQSPKYLFRKEGQNVTLSCEQNLNHDAMYWYRQDPGQGLRLIYYSQIVNDFQKGDIAEGYSVSREKKESFPLTVTSAQKNPTAFYLCASYLQGSDQPQHFGDGTRLSIL.

This chain links TRBV29-1 with TRBJ1-2, with no clear D. CDR3 length: 13 amino acids. Trimming took 1 base from V and 7 from J, leaving 13 bases between them. Germline CDR1 is SQVTM and CDR2 is ANQGSEA. The CDR3 DNA reads as TGCAGCGTTGAAGGGGAAGGTGGCGGTGGCTACACCTTC. As protein: CSVEGEGGGGYTF.

This chain uses TRBV27 with TRBJ2-3; 11 positions agree with TRBD2. CDR3 length: 14 amino acids. Germline CDR1 and CDR2: MNHEY and SMNVEV (reference sequence). V was pared by 8 bases and J by 6 bases, with 7 bases of the junction left unmatched. The CDR3 nucleotides are TGTGCCAGCGACCCTAGCGGGGGGACCGATACGCAGTATTTT. This encodes CASDPSGGTDTQYF.

The chain employs TRBV21-1 and TRBJ2-7; the D call in the table, TRBD1, was not verified against the DNA. TRBV21-1 is noted as a pseudogene. The CDR3 runs 13 residues. CDR3 loop: CASRLTGESEQYF. Written as DNA, the CDR3 is TGTGCCAGCAGGTTAACAGGGGAGTCCGAGCAGTACTTC.

The rearrangement uses TRBV13 and TRBJ2-1; 13 bases map to TRBD2. Unmatched junction bases numbered 9, after V lost 4 bases and J lost 0 bases. The CDR3 extends over 19 amino acids. The V gene's germline CDR1 is PRHDT and CDR2 FYEKMQ (reference sequence). The CDR3 loop is CASSSWGLAGPSSYNEQFF. DNA for the CDR3: TGTGCCAGCAGCTCCTGGGGACTAGCGGGGCCCAGCTCCTACAATGAGCAGTTCTTC.

The chain links TRBV6-1 to TRBJ2-7; 7 bases match TRBD1. Trimming cost V 6 bases and J 3 bases; bases outside gene matches: 8. Germline loops: CDR1 MNHNS, CDR2 SASEGT. This CDR3 is 14 amino acids long. CDR3 nucleotides: TGTGCCAGCAGAAACCGGGACAGCTTCTACGAGCAGTACTTC. Amino acids: CASRNRDSFYEQYF.

The chain recombines TRBV28 with TRBJ2-7; 8 nucleotides line up with TRBD1. J lost 7 bases, V lost 7 bases, and 12 bases had no gene match. The CDR3 contains 14 residues. The germline CDR1 and CDR2 sequences are MDHEN and SYDVKM. The CDR3 nucleotides are TGTGCCAGCACCCCACCCGGACAGGGATCTGAGCAGTACTTC. Protein sequence: CASTPPGQGSEQYF.

This clone has only a few counts. The chain uses TRBV7-9 and TRBJ2-1; the match to TRBD2 covers 10 bases. The ends lost 0 bases at V and 1 base at J; junction bases unmatched: 6. Germline V gene data show CDR1 as SEHNR and CDR2 as FQNEAQ (reference sequence). This CDR3 has 18 amino acids. CDR3 in DNA: TGTGCCAGCAGCTTAGCCGGCGGACTAGCGGTTTCCTACAATGAGCAGTTCTTC. It encodes CASSLAGGLAVSYNEQFF.

The chain combines TRBV7-9 with TRBJ1-6; 8 nucleotides agree with TRBD1. J gave up 3 bases and V 5 bases, and 15 bases lay outside the gene matches. The CDR3 is made up of 19 amino acids. From germline, CDR1 is SEHNR and CDR2 FQNEAQ (reference sequence). CDR3 coding DNA: TGTGCCAGCAGCCCATCGGGGTCGGCAGGGGGCTTCTATAATTCACCCCTCCACTTT. Translating gives CASSPSGSAGGFYNSPLHF.

The genes are TRBV4-1 and TRBJ2-7; TRBD2 agrees at 7 bases. This CDR3 is built from 13 residues. The germline V gene has CDR1 MGHRA and CDR2 YSYEKL. With 4 bases clipped from V and 4 bases from J, the junction kept 4 bases outside the gene matches. The CDR3 loop reads CASSLELAYEQYF. DNA of the CDR3: TGCGCCAGCAGCCTGGAACTAGCGTACGAGCAGTACTTC.

The sample holds one count of this clone. The V and J genes are TRBV28 and TRBJ2-4; tentative D call: TRBD1 (5 bases). Germline V lookup: CDR1 MDHEN, CDR2 SYDVKM. This CDR3 comprises 16 residues. Trimming removed 3 bases from V and 1 base from J, with 13 bases in between. CDR3 region: CASSFVGKGAKNIQYF. CDR3 bases: TGTGCCAGCAGTTTCGTAGGGAAGGGGGCCAAAAACATTCAGTACTTC.

In this sample, this clone turned up once. The rearrangement links TRBV6-5 to TRBJ1-1, with TRBD1 identical over 7 bases. The germline CDR1 and CDR2 sequences are MNHEY and SVGAGI. The CDR3 totals 13 residues. Unmatched junction bases numbered 4, after V lost 6 bases and J lost 3 bases. CDR3: CASSKGAYTEAFF. DNA for the CDR3: TGTGCCAGCAGCAAGGGGGCGTACACTGAAGCTTTCTTT.